Below, 3 T cell receptor beta chains from the same sample are listed, as sequenced in a study of blood T cell repertoires in COVID-19. The method was immunoSEQ multiplex PCR; TCRdb's version includes in-frame clones alone and lacks a portion of them. The data contain approximately 61,000 clones, around 88% of them seen just once; the ten biggest clones take up about 18%. Sequenced input: peripheral blood. The origin of the receptors is an elderly woman with active COVID-19.

The chain recombines TRBV30 with TRBJ2-5, with 9 bases matching TRBD2. This CDR3 region has 15 residues. Germline CDR1 reads GTSNPN; CDR2 reads SVGIG (reference sequence). Losses at the gene ends were 1 base for V and 5 bases for J; bases not matched to a gene: 8. The CDR3 sequence: CAWSAIRGGAETQYF. Here the CDR3 DNA reads TGTGCCTGGAGTGCCATCCGCGGGGGGGCCGAGACCCAGTACTTC.

The chain uses TRBV5-8 and TRBJ2-3, with 7 bases lining up with TRBD2. Germline V gene data show CDR1 as SGHTS and CDR2 as YDEGEE. The CDR3 is 19 residues long. The trim removed 0 bases at V and 0 bases at J, leaving 13 bases unmatched. The CDR3 DNA follows: TGTGCCAGCAGCTTGGAACCCCGCCGGGACTACACTAGCACAGATACGCAGTATTTT. This gives the protein CASSLEPRRDYTSTDTQYF.

This clone was counted only a few times. V gene TRBV18 combines with J gene TRBJ1-4; D ambiguous. The V gene's germline CDR1 is KGHSH and CDR2 LQKENI. The germline V and J ends were trimmed by 0 bases and 8 bases, with 10 bases remaining between them. The CDR3 runs to 14 residues. CDR3 in amino acids: CASSPPGSPEKLFF. CDR3 coding DNA: TGTGCCAGCTCACCACCAGGGAGTCCGGAAAAACTGTTTTTT. Full variable domain (missing parts from reference TRBV18 and TRBJ1-4): NAGVMQNPRHLVRRRGQEARLRCSPMKGHSHVYWYRQLPEEGLKFMVYLQKENIIDESGMPKERFSAEFPKEGPSILRIQQVVRGDSAAYFCASSPPGSPEKLFFGSGTQLSVL.